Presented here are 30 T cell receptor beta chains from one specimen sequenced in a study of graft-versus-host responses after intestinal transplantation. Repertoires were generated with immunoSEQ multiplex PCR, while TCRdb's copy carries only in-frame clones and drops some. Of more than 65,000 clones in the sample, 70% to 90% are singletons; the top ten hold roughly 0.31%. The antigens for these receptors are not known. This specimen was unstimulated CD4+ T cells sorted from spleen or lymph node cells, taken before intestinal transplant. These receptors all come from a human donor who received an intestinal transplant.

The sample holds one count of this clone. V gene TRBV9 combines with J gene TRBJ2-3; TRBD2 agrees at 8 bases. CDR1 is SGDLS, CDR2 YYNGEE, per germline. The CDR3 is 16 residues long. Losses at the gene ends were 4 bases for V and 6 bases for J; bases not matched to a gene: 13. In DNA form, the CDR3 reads TGTGCCAGCAGCCCAGGCCCCGGGAGGGAGGGTGATACGCAGTATTTT. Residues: CASSPGPGREGDTQYF. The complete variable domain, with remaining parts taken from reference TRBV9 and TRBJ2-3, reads DSGVTQTPKHLITATGQRVTLRCSPRSGDLSVYWYQQSLDQGLQFLIQYYNGEERAKGNILERFSAQQFPDLHSELNLSSLELGDSALYFCASSPGPGREGDTQYFGPGTRLTVL.

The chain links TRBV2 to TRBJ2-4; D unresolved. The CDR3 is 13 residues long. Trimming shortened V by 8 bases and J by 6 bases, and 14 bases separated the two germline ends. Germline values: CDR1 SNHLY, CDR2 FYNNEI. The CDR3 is CASRLQSPNIQYF. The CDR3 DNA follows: TGTGCCAGCCGTCTCCAGTCCCCAAACATTCAGTACTTC.

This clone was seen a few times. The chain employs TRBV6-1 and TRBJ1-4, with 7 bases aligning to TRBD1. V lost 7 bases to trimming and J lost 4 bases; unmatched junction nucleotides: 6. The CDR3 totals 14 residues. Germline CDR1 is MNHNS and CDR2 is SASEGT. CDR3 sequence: CASTDSGGNEKLFF. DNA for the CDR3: TGTGCCAGCACCGATTCAGGGGGTAATGAAAAACTGTTTTTT.

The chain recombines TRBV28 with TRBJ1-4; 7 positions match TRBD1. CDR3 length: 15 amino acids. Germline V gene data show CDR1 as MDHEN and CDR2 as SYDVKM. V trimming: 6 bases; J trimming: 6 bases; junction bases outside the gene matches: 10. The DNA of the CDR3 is TGTGCCAGCAGCACCCCGACAGGGCTTTATGAAAAACTGTTTTTT. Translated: CASSTPTGLYEKLFF.

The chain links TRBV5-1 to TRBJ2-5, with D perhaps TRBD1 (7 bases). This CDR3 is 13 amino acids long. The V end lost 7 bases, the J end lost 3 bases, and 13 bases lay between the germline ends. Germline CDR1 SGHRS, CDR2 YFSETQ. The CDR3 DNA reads TGCGCCAGCGGGCAGGGGGGTGAAGAGACCCAGTACTTC. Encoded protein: CASGQGGEETQYF.

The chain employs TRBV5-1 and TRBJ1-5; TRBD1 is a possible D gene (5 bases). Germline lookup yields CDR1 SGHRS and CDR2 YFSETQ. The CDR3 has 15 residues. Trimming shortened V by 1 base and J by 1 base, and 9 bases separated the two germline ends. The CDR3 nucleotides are TGCGCCAGCAGCTTGAGTGGGGGGAGCAATCAGCCCCAGCATTTT. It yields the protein CASSLSGGSNQPQHF.

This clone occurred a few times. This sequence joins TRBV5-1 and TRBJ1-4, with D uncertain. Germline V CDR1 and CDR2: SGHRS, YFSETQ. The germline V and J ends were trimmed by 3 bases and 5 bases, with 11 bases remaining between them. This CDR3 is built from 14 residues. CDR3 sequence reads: CASSSDGRNEKLFF. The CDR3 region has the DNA TGCGCCAGCAGCTCGGACGGGAGAAATGAAAAACTGTTTTTT.

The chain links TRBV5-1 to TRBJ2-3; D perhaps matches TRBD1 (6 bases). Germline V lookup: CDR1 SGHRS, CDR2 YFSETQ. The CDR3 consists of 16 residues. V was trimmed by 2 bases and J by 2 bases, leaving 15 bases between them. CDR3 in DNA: TGCGCCAGCAGCTTTTACAGGGCGGCGGTCACAGATACGCAGTATTTT. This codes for CASSFYRAAVTDTQYF.

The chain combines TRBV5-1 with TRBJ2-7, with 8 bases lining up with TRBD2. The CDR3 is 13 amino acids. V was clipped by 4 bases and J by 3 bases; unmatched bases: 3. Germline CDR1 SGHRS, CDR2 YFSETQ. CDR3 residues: CASSREGGYEQYF. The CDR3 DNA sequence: TGCGCCAGCAGCCGGGAGGGGGGCTACGAGCAGTACTTC. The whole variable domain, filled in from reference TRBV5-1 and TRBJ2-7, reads KAGVTQTPRYLIKTRGQQVTLSCSPISGHRSVSWYQQTPGQGLQFLFEYFSETQRNKGNFPGRFSGRQFSNSRSEMNVSTLELGDSALYLCASSREGGYEQYFGPGTRLTVT.

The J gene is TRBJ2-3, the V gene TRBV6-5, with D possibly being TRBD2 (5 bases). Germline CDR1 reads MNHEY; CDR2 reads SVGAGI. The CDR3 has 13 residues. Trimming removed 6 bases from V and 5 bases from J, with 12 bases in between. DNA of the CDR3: TGTGCCAGCAGGTTACTAGGGAGAGATACGCAGTATTTT. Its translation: CASRLLGRDTQYF.

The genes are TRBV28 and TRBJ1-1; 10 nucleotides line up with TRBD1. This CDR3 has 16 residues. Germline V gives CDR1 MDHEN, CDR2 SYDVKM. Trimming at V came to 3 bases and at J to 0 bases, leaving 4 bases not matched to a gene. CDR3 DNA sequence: TGTGCCAGCAGTTTGAGACAGGGGGCGGTGAACACTGAAGCTTTCTTT. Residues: CASSLRQGAVNTEAFF. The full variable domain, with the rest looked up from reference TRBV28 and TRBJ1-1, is DVKVTQSSRYLVKRTGEKVFLECVQDMDHENMFWYRQDPGLGLRLIYFSYDVKMKEKGDIPEGYSVSREKKERFSLILESASTNQTSMYLCASSLRQGAVNTEAFFGQGTRLTVV.

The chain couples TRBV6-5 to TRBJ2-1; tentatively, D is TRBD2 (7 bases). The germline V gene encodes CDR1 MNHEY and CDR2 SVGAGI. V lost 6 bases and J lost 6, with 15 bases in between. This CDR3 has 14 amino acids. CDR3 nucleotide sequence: TGTGCCAGCAGCTTTAGGGGGAGGGTCAATGAGCAGTTCTTC. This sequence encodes CASSFRGRVNEQFF.

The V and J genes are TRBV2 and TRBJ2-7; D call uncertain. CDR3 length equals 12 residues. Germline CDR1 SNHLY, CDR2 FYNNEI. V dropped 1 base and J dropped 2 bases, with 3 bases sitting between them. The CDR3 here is CASSEGPYEQYF. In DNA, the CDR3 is TGTGCCAGCAGTGAAGGGCCCTACGAGCAGTACTTC.

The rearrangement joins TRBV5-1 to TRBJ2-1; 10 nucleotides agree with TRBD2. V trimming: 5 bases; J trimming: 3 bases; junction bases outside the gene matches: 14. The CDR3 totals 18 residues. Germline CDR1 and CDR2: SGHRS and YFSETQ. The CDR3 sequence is CASRPASGGARIYNEQFF. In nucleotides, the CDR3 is TGCGCCAGCAGGCCGGCTAGCGGGGGCGCACGTATCTACAATGAGCAGTTCTTC.

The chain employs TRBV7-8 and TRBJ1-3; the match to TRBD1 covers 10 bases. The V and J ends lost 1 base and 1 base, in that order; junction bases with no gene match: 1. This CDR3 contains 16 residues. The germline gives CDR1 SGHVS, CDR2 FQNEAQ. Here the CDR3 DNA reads TGTGCCAGCAGCTTAGGGACAGGGGGATCTGGAAACACCATATATTTT. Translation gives CASSLGTGGSGNTIYF.

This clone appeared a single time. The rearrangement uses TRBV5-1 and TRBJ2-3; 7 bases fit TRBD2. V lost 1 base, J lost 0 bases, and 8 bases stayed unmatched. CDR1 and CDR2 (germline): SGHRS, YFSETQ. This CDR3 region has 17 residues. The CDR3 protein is CASSLLQTSSSTDTQYF. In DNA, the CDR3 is TGCGCCAGCAGCTTGCTACAGACTAGCTCTAGCACAGATACGCAGTATTTT.

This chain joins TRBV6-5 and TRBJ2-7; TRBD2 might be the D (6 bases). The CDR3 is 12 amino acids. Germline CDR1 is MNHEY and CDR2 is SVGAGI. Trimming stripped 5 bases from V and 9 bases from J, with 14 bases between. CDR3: CASSETSLAQYF. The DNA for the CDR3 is TGTGCCAGCAGTGAGACTAGTTTAGCGCAGTACTTC.

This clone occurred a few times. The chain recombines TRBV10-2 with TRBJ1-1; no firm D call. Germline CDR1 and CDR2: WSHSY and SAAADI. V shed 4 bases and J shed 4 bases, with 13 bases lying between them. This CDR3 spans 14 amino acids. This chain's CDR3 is CASSARSFPTEAFF. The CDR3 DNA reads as TGCGCCAGCAGTGCACGGTCCTTCCCCACTGAAGCTTTCTTT.

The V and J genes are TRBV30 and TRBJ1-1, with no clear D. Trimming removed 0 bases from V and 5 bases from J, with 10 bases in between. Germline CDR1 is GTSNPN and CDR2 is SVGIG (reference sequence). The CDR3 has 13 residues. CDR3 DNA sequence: TGTGCCTGGAGTGTTGGTGGAGGGACTGAAGCTTTCTTT. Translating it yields CAWSVGGGTEAFF.

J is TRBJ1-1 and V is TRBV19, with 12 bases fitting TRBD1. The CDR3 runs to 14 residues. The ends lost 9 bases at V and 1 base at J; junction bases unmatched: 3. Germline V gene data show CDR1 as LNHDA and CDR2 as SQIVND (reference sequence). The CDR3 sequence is CASRDRGQNTEAFF. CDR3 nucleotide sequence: TGTGCCAGCCGGGACAGGGGGCAGAACACTGAAGCTTTCTTT.

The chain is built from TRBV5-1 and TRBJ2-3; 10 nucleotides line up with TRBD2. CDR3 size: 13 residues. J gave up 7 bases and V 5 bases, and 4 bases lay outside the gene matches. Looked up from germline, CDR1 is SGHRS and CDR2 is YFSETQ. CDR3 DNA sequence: TGCGCCAGCAGGGCTAGCGGGGGAAATACGCAGTATTTT. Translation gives CASRASGGNTQYF.

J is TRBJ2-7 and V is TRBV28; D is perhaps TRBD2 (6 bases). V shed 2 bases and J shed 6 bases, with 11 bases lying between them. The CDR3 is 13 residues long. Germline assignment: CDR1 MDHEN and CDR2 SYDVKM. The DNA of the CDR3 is TGTGCCAGCAGTTTAGCGGGAACACGCGAGCAGTACTTC. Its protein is CASSLAGTREQYF. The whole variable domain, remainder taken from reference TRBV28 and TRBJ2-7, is DVKVTQSSRYLVKRTGEKVFLECVQDMDHENMFWYRQDPGLGLRLIYFSYDVKMKEKGDIPEGYSVSREKKERFSLILESASTNQTSMYLCASSLAGTREQYFGPGTRLTVT.

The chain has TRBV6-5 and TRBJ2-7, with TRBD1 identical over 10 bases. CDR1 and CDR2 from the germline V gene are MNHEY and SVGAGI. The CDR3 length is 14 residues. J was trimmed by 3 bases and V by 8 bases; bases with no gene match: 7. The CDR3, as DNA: TGTGCCAGCGCTCGGAGGACAGGGGGCTACGAGCAGTACTTC. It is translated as CASARRTGGYEQYF.

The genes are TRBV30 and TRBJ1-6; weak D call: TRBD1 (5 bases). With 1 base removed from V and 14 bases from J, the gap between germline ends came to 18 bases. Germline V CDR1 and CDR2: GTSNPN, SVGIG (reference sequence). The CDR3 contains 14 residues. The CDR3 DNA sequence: TGTGCCTGGAGTGCAGATAGGGGCGCTTGGTCCCTCCACTTT. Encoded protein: CAWSADRGAWSLHF.

CDR3 coding DNA: TGCGCCAGCAGTAAATCCGCGAGAAGACAGAGTATAAGTCAGCCCCAGCATTTT. Encoded protein: CASSKSARRQSISQPQHF. The chain combines TRBV10-1 with TRBJ1-5; D is perhaps TRBD1 (5 bases). The CDR3 is 18 residues long. The germline CDR1 and CDR2 sequences are WNHNN and SYGVQD (reference sequence). Trimming shortened V by 5 bases and J by 6 bases, and 26 bases separated the two germline ends.

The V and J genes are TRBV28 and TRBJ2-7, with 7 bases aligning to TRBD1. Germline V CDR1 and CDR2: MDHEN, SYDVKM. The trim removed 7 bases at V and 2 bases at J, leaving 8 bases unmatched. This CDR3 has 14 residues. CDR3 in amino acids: CASKRGTATYEQYF. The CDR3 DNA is TGTGCCAGCAAGAGAGGGACAGCCACCTACGAGCAGTACTTC. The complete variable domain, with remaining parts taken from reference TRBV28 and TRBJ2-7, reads DVKVTQSSRYLVKRTGEKVFLECVQDMDHENMFWYRQDPGLGLRLIYFSYDVKMKEKGDIPEGYSVSREKKERFSLILESASTNQTSMYLCASKRGTATYEQYFGPGTRLTVT.

The CDR3 DNA sequence: TGCGCCAGCAGCTTTCAACAGGGAAAGACAGATACGCAGTATTTT. Translation: CASSFQQGKTDTQYF. V usage is TRBV5-1 and J usage is TRBJ2-3; weak D call: TRBD1 (6 bases). Trimming removed 2 bases from V and 3 bases from J, with 13 bases in between. This CDR3 is built from 15 residues. CDR1 is SGHRS and CDR2 is YFSETQ in the germline V gene. Filled out from reference TRBV5-1 and TRBJ2-3, the complete variable domain reads KAGVTQTPRYLIKTRGQQVTLSCSPISGHRSVSWYQQTPGQGLQFLFEYFSETQRNKGNFPGRFSGRQFSNSRSEMNVSTLELGDSALYLCASSFQQGKTDTQYFGPGTRLTVL.

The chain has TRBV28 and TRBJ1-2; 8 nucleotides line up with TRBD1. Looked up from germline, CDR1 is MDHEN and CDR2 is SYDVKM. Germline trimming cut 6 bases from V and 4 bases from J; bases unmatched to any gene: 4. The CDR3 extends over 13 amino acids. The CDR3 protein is CASRWTGIYGYTF. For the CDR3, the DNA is TGTGCCAGCAGATGGACAGGGATCTATGGCTACACCTTC.

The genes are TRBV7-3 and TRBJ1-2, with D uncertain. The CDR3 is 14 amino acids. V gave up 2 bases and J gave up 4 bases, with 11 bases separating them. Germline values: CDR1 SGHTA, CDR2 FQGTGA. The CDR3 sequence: CASSLDPTVYGYTF. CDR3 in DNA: TGTGCCAGCAGCTTAGATCCTACAGTCTATGGCTACACCTTC.

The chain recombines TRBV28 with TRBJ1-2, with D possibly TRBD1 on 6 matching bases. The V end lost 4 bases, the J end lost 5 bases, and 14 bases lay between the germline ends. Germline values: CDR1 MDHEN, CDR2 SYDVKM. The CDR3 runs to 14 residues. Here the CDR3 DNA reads TGTGCCAGCAGTTCCGGACAGCAGAGTTATGGCTACACCTTC. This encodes CASSSGQQSYGYTF.